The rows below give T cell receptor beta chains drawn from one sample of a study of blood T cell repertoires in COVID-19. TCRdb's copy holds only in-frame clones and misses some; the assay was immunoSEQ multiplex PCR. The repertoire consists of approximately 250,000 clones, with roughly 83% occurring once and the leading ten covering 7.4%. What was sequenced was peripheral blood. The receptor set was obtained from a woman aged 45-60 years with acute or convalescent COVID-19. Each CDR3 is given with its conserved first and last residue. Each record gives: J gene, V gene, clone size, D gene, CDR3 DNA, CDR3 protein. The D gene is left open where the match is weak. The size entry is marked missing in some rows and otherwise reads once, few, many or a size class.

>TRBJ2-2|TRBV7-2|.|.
TGTGCCAGCAGCTTCAGGCAGAACACCGGGGAGCTGTTTTTT
CASSFRQNTGELFF
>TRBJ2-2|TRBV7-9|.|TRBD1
TGTGCCAGCAGTCATAGGGGGCACACCGGGGAGCTGTTTTTT
CASSHRGHTGELFF
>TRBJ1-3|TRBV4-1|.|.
TGCGCCAGCAGCCCGAGGGGTCGGGGGACTGGAAACACCATATATTTT
CASSPRGRGTGNTIYF
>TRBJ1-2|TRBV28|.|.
TGTGCCAGCAGTCGCAGGGATCGGTATGGCTACACCTTC
CASSRRDRYGYTF
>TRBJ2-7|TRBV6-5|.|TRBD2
TGTGCCACAAGGAAGCGGGGGGTGCTCTACGAGCAGTACTTC
CATRKRGVLYEQYF
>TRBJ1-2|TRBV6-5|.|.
TGTGCCAGCACACTTAGGGCAGGGTACTACACCTTC
CASTLRAGYYTF
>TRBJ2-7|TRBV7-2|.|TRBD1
TGTGCCAGCAGTACCGGGACAGGATGGGACCACGAGCAGTACTTC
CASSTGTGWDHEQYF
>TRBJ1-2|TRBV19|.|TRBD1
TGTGCCAGTAGTAGAGGGACAGTTAACTATGGCTACACCTTC
CASSRGTVNYGYTF
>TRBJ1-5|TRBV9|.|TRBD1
TGTGCCAGCAGCCAGGGACAGGGCAATCAGCCCCAGCATTTT
CASSQGQGNQPQHF
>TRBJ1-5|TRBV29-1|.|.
TGCAGCGTGGCGGGTTGGGGCAATCAGCCCCAGCATTTT
CSVAGWGNQPQHF
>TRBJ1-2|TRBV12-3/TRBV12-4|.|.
TGTGCCAGCAGTTTACAGGGTAACTATGGCTACACCTTC
CASSLQGNYGYTF
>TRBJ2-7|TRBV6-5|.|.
TGTGCCAGCAGTTATCTACGTCCGGGGGAGAACGAGCAGTACTTC
CASSYLRPGENEQYF
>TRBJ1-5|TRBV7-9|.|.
TGTGCCAGCAGCTGGGGAGGGAGCAATCAGCCCCAGCATTTT
CASSWGGSNQPQHF
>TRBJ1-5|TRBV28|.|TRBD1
TGTGCCAGCATTACTAGGACAGGGGAGGGACAGCCCCAGCATTTT
CASITRTGEGQPQHF
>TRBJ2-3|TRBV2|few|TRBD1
TGTGCCAGCAGTGAGGACAGGGGAGCAGATACGCAGTATTTT
CASSEDRGADTQYF
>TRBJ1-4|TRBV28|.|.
TGTGCCAGCAGTCCCGGTGGGGGGGCTAATGAAAAACTGTTTTTT
CASSPGGGANEKLFF
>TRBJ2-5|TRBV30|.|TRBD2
TGTGCCTTAAATCCAGCGGGGGGGGAGACCCAGTACTTC
CALNPAGGETQYF
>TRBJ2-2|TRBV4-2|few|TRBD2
TGTGCCAGCAGCCCCCTTGACGGGAGGGTAACCGGGGAGCTGTTTTTT
CASSPLDGRVTGELFF